The 23 T cell receptor beta chains given below trace back to one sample, sequenced in a study of beta chain features in type 1 diabetes. The sequenced template was cDNA made from the entire isolated RNA. TCRdb's copy holds only in-frame clones and misses some; the assay was immunoSEQ multiplex PCR. Of about 330,000 clones listed, 9.5% to 11% were seen once; the top ten hold about 0.015%. The sequencing input was naive CD4+ T cells from blood. The receptors derive from a woman younger than 45 in good health.

This clone was recorded a few times. The chain uses TRBV9 and TRBJ2-1, with 10 bases lining up with TRBD1. Germline CDR1 SGDLS, CDR2 YYNGEE. The CDR3 is 16 amino acids. The V segment lost 4 bases and the J segment 2 bases; nucleotides outside the gene matches: 6. The CDR3 nucleotides are TGTGCCAGCAGCTCCGACAGGGGGCGGGCCTACAATGAGCAGTTCTTC. Translated, it gives CASSSDRGRAYNEQFF.

This clone was counted only a few times. This chain connects TRBV14 to TRBJ2-2; 14 bases fit TRBD2. The CDR3 runs 17 residues. CDR1 SGHDN and CDR2 FVKESK come from the germline V gene. J was trimmed by 3 bases and V by 2 bases; bases with no gene match: 2. CDR3 amino acids: CASSQPGLAGDTGELFF. The DNA of the CDR3 is TGTGCCAGCAGCCAACCGGGACTAGCGGGAGACACCGGGGAGCTGTTTTTT.

This clone has a handful of counts. This chain connects TRBV29-1 to TRBJ2-3; 7 bases map to TRBD2. The CDR3 covers 15 residues. V lost 4 bases to trimming and J lost 3 bases; unmatched junction nucleotides: 10. From germline, CDR1 is SQVTM and CDR2 ANQGSEA. The CDR3 DNA sequence: TGCAGCGTTGTAGGCGCGGGAGTAGGAACAGATACGCAGTATTTT. Protein sequence: CSVVGAGVGTDTQYF.

This rearrangement joins TRBV7-3 to TRBJ2-1, with D possibly being TRBD2 (5 bases). The ends were cut back, 5 bases at V and 5 bases at J, with 13 bases in the middle. This CDR3 comprises 14 residues. Germline values: CDR1 SGHTA, CDR2 FQGTGA. The CDR3 DNA reads TGTGCCAGCAGCCGCTCCGGGAACAACAATGAGCAGTTCTTC. Translating it yields CASSRSGNNNEQFF.

The chain employs TRBV11-2 and TRBJ2-2, with 9 bases aligning to TRBD1. Germline assignment: CDR1 SGHAT and CDR2 FQNNGV. J gave up 5 bases and V 5 bases, and 6 bases lay outside the gene matches. The CDR3 runs 15 residues. The CDR3 loop reads CASSRQGVRTGELFF. The CDR3 bases are TGTGCCAGCAGCAGACAGGGGGTCCGAACCGGGGAGCTGTTTTTT.

In DNA, the CDR3 is TGTGCCAGCAGTTACCTCACAGGGGCAACTAATGAAAAACTGTTTTTT. It specifies CASSYLTGATNEKLFF. The rearrangement uses TRBV6-6 and TRBJ1-4; 7 bases line up with TRBD1. Germline CDR1 reads MNHNY; CDR2 reads SVGAGI (reference sequence). V lost 2 bases and J lost 0; bases outside the gene matches: 3. The CDR3 is made up of 16 amino acids.

The chain employs TRBV25-1 and TRBJ1-2, with D perhaps matching TRBD1 (5 bases). The germline V gene encodes CDR1 MGHDK and CDR2 SYGVNS. The CDR3 totals 15 residues. Between the trimmed V and J ends, which lost 2 bases and 5 bases, there was a span of 15 bases. The CDR3 reads CASSEGDGLLYGYTF. The CDR3 DNA sequence: TGTGCCAGCAGTGAAGGGGACGGACTACTGTATGGCTACACCTTC.

This clone was seen only a few times. For the CDR3, the DNA is TGTGCCAGCAGCTTAGGGACAGGCTACAATGAGCAGTTCTTC. Translated, it gives CASSLGTGYNEQFF. The rearrangement links TRBV11-3 to TRBJ2-1, with 7 bases that match TRBD1. CDR3 length equals 14 residues. Germline CDR1 reads SGHNT; CDR2 reads YENEEA. Trimming removed 1 base from V and 3 bases from J; junction bases left unmatched: 0.

This clone was counted only a few times. The chain employs TRBV6-1 and TRBJ1-1, with unresolved D. The germline V gene encodes CDR1 MNHNS and CDR2 SASEGT. The CDR3 loop spans 13 amino acids. V dropped 6 bases and J dropped 3 bases, with 11 bases sitting between them. The CDR3 sequence: CASRQRADTEAFF. As DNA, the CDR3 is TGTGCCAGCAGGCAGCGGGCAGACACTGAAGCTTTCTTT.

The chain combines TRBV28 with TRBJ2-7; 7 bases agree with TRBD2. Trimming cost V 7 bases and J 4 bases; bases outside gene matches: 13. Germline values: CDR1 MDHEN, CDR2 SYDVKM. The CDR3 loop spans 15 amino acids. CDR3 amino acids: CASTSIPGGWYEQYF. The DNA of the CDR3 is TGTGCCAGCACCAGTATCCCGGGAGGATGGTACGAGCAGTACTTC.

The chain joins TRBV19 to TRBJ2-1, with 10 nucleotides matching TRBD2. Trimming removed 5 bases from V and 4 bases from J; junction bases left unmatched: 8. CDR3 length: 16 amino acids. Germline loops: CDR1 LNHDA, CDR2 SQIVND (reference sequence). Here the CDR3 DNA reads TGTGCCAGTAGTGACCTAGCGGGAGTAGGTTACAATGAGCAGTTCTTC. Protein sequence: CASSDLAGVGYNEQFF.

This clone has just a few counts. This rearrangement joins TRBV2 to TRBJ1-4, with TRBD1 identical over 7 bases. The CDR3 consists of 15 residues. From germline, CDR1 is SNHLY and CDR2 FYNNEI. Trimming took 7 bases from V and 0 from J; bases not matched to a gene: 5. CDR3 DNA sequence: TGTGCCAGCACCACTGACAGGGCAACTAATGAAAAACTGTTTTTT. It yields the protein CASTTDRATNEKLFF.

This chain joins TRBV28 and TRBJ2-7; possible D gene TRBD2, 6 bases. This CDR3 contains 15 residues. V was shortened by 3 bases and J by 3 bases, with 15 bases between the two germline ends. Germline V gene data show CDR1 as MDHEN and CDR2 as SYDVKM. For the CDR3, the DNA is TGTGCCAGCAGTTTGGGAGGAAGTCAGGGCTACGAGCAGTACTTC. Amino acid sequence: CASSLGGSQGYEQYF. The full variable domain, its missing parts supplied by reference TRBV28 and TRBJ2-7, is DVKVTQSSRYLVKRTGEKVFLECVQDMDHENMFWYRQDPGLGLRLIYFSYDVKMKEKGDIPEGYSVSREKKERFSLILESASTNQTSMYLCASSLGGSQGYEQYFGPGTRLTVT.

In its sample, this clone was seen a few times. This sample also contains other DNA sequences that code for the same CDR3. The chain joins TRBV28 to TRBJ2-7; D call uncertain. Germline V gene sequence: CDR1 MDHEN, CDR2 SYDVKM. V lost 6 bases and J lost 3, with 9 bases in between. The CDR3 contains 12 residues. Here the CDR3 DNA reads TGTGCCAGCAGGTCCTCCGGCTACGAGCAGTACTTC. This translates into CASRSSGYEQYF.

The rearrangement uses TRBV9 and TRBJ2-1; TRBD2 agrees at 8 bases. V lost 3 bases and J lost 5; bases outside the gene matches: 7. From germline, CDR1 is SGDLS and CDR2 YYNGEE. This CDR3 is 15 amino acids long. Here the CDR3 reads CASSGGLGDNNEQFF. CDR3 nucleotide sequence: TGTGCCAGCAGCGGGGGACTAGGAGACAACAATGAGCAGTTCTTC.

This clone was observed a few times. This rearrangement joins TRBV5-4 to TRBJ2-7, with D possibly matching TRBD2 (7 bases). This CDR3 is 12 amino acids long. Trimming shortened V by 9 bases and J by 6 bases, and 16 bases separated the two germline ends. The germline V gene has CDR1 SGHNT and CDR2 YYREEE (reference sequence). CDR3 DNA sequence: TGTGCCATAGGGGGGAGGGCCGGCGAGCAGTACTTC. Its translation is CAIGGRAGEQYF.

The chain couples TRBV6-5 to TRBJ1-2, with D maybe TRBD1 (6 bases). Germline CDR1 is MNHEY and CDR2 is SVGAGI. The CDR3 totals 12 residues. Trimming stripped 6 bases from V and 5 bases from J, with 10 bases between. CDR3 in amino acids: CASSRTDYGYTF. The CDR3 DNA is TGTGCCAGCAGCAGGACAGATTATGGCTACACCTTC.

This clone appeared a few times. The chain joins TRBV14 to TRBJ2-4, with TRBD2 identical over 10 bases. Trimming cost V 4 bases and J 8 bases; bases outside gene matches: 5. Germline values: CDR1 SGHDN, CDR2 FVKESK. The CDR3 covers 14 residues. In nucleotides, the CDR3 is TGTGCCAGCAGCCGATCTAGCGGGAGTTACATTCAGTACTTC. This translates into CASSRSSGSYIQYF.

J is TRBJ2-3 and V is TRBV5-4, with TRBD2 matching 7 bases. The germline V gene has CDR1 SGHNT and CDR2 YYREEE (reference sequence). The length of the CDR3 is 16 residues. J was trimmed by 4 bases and V by 3 bases; bases with no gene match: 11. The CDR3 here is CASSSKTSWGADTQYF. CDR3 nucleotides: TGTGCCAGCAGCTCCAAGACTAGCTGGGGCGCAGATACGCAGTATTTT.

Only a few counts were recorded for this clone. The V call is TRBV18, the J call TRBJ1-1; D might be TRBD1 (6 bases). Germline V gene sequence: CDR1 KGHSH, CDR2 LQKENI. The V end was cut by 0 bases, the J end by 6 bases, with 14 bases between. The length of the CDR3 is 15 residues. The CDR3 region has the DNA TGTGCCAGCTCACCACCGAACAGGGAAGGAGCTGAAGCTTTCTTT. The encoded protein is CASSPPNREGAEAFF.

There are a few counts of this clone. The genes are TRBV7-9 and TRBJ2-5, with TRBD2 matching over 7 bases. CDR1 is SEHNR and CDR2 is FQNEAQ in the germline V gene (reference sequence). This CDR3 has 14 residues. V trimming: 5 bases; J trimming: 5 bases; junction bases outside the gene matches: 8. The CDR3 DNA follows: TGTGCCAGCAGCCCCCGGACTAGTTGGGAGACCCAGTACTTC. Translated: CASSPRTSWETQYF.

The chain has TRBV4-1 and TRBJ2-3; 9 bases match TRBD1. The CDR3 contains 16 residues. Looked up from germline, CDR1 is MGHRA and CDR2 is YSYEKL. Germline trimming cut 2 bases from V and 4 bases from J; bases unmatched to any gene: 7. The CDR3 nucleotides are TGCGCCAGCAGCCAACCCGGGACAGGGTTGCCAGATACGCAGTATTTT. Protein: CASSQPGTGLPDTQYF.

This clone was seen more than once but under ten times. The chain has TRBV7-3 and TRBJ2-7, with D maybe TRBD1 (6 bases). V was shortened by 1 base and J by 2 bases, with 9 bases between the two germline ends. CDR1 is SGHTA, CDR2 FQGTGA, per germline. The CDR3 covers 14 residues. The CDR3 loop is CASSLMGATYEQYF. The CDR3 DNA follows: TGTGCCAGCAGCTTAATGGGGGCCACCTACGAGCAGTACTTC.